Each of the 27 T cell receptor beta chains below was sequenced from the same sample in a study of T cell responses to AZD1222 COVID-19 vaccine. Produced via immunoSEQ multiplex PCR; TCRdb's table is partial and in-frame only. Among about 140,000 clones listed, 92% were seen once. This sample comprised peripheral blood, obtained 28 days after the second AZD1222 dose. The source is an adult who received the AZD1222 COVID-19 vaccine.

This rearrangement joins TRBV27 to TRBJ2-5; perhaps TRBD2 as D (5 bases). This CDR3 comprises 14 residues. Trimming pared 5 bases from V and 4 bases from J, leaving 14 bases between. Germline CDR1 MNHEY, CDR2 SMNVEV (reference sequence). The CDR3 DNA follows: TGTGCCAGCAGTGGCCGTTCGGGGAGAGAGACCCAGTACTTC. Translated: CASSGRSGRETQYF.

This sequence joins TRBV18 and TRBJ2-1; D may be TRBD2 (6 bases). This CDR3 region has 19 residues. Germline CDR1 is KGHSH and CDR2 is LQKENI. The V and J ends lost 4 bases and 1 base respectively, with 23 bases between them. CDR3 sequence reads: CASSQETFRLRGSYNEQFF. The CDR3 DNA sequence: TGTGCCAGCTCACAAGAAACCTTTAGACTCCGGGGGTCCTACAATGAGCAGTTCTTC. Using reference TRBV18 and TRBJ2-1 for the parts outside the CDR3, the full variable domain is NAGVMQNPRHLVRRRGQEARLRCSPMKGHSHVYWYRQLPEEGLKFMVYLQKENIIDESGMPKERFSAEFPKEGPSILRIQQVVRGDSAAYFCASSQETFRLRGSYNEQFFGPGTRLTVL.

The chain couples TRBV7-2 to TRBJ2-1; D unresolved. The CDR3 sequence is 15 residues long. In germline, CDR1 is SGHTA, CDR2 FQGNSA. V was pared by 5 bases and J by 2 bases, with 13 bases between. As DNA, the CDR3 is TGTGCCAGCAGCCCCGACGGGCGCCCCTACAATGAGCAGTTCTTC. This gives the protein CASSPDGRPYNEQFF.

This clone was detected a few times. Other DNA variants within this sample encode the same CDR3. The J gene is TRBJ2-7, the V gene TRBV18, with D possibly TRBD2 on 6 matching bases. Looked up from germline, CDR1 is KGHSH and CDR2 is LQKENI. This CDR3 is 13 amino acids long. V lost 0 bases and J 4 bases, leaving 7 bases between the germline ends. The CDR3 reads CASSPPGGYEQYF. CDR3 DNA sequence: TGTGCCAGCTCACCACCCGGGGGATACGAGCAGTACTTC. Using reference TRBV18 and TRBJ2-7 for the parts outside the CDR3, the full variable domain is NAGVMQNPRHLVRRRGQEARLRCSPMKGHSHVYWYRQLPEEGLKFMVYLQKENIIDESGMPKERFSAEFPKEGPSILRIQQVVRGDSAAYFCASSPPGGYEQYFGPGTRLTVT.

The chain links TRBV6-5 to TRBJ2-7, with D perhaps matching TRBD1 (6 bases). CDR1 is MNHEY and CDR2 is SVGAGI in the germline V gene. This CDR3 has 13 amino acids. V was trimmed by 4 bases and J by 6 bases, leaving 13 bases between them. The CDR3: CASSSQGGPEQYF. The CDR3 nucleotides read TGTGCCAGCAGTTCACAGGGTGGGCCCGAGCAGTACTTC.

This rearrangement joins TRBV3-1 (or the pseudogene TRBV3-2) to TRBJ1-5; the match to TRBD1 covers 9 bases. The germline V gene has CDR1 LGHDT and CDR2 YNNKEL (reference sequence). Trimming at V came to 4 bases and at J to 4 bases, leaving 11 bases not matched to a gene. The CDR3 runs 17 residues. The CDR3, as DNA: TGTGCCAGCAGCCTGATGGCCGGGACAGGGAGAAATCAGCCCCAGCATTTT. This sequence encodes CASSLMAGTGRNQPQHF.

This chain joins TRBV30 and TRBJ2-6; 9 bases fit TRBD2. J gave up 4 bases and V 5 bases, and 9 bases lay outside the gene matches. The CDR3 is 16 amino acids. From germline, CDR1 is GTSNPN and CDR2 SVGIG (reference sequence). In nucleotides, the CDR3 is TGTGCCTGGGGGCGGGAGGGCCGTGGAGGGGCCAACGTCCTGACTTTC. Translated: CAWGREGRGGANVLTF.

This chain uses TRBV2 with TRBJ2-5; no clear D. V was pared by 6 bases and J by 5 bases, with 13 bases between. CDR3 size: 13 residues. CDR1 is SNHLY and CDR2 is FYNNEI in the germline V gene. The CDR3 bases are TGTGCCAGCAGAGGCCACTTCGCGGAGACCCAGTACTTC. As protein: CASRGHFAETQYF.

The chain links TRBV28 to TRBJ1-1, with a possible D match to TRBD1 (6 bases). V shed 5 bases and J shed 0 bases, with 10 bases lying between them. Germline lookup yields CDR1 MDHEN and CDR2 SYDVKM. The CDR3 totals 14 residues. The CDR3 bases are TGTGCCAGCAGTGCAGGGGTGCTGAACACTGAAGCTTTCTTT. It translates to CASSAGVLNTEAFF.

The CDR3 DNA is TGTGCCAGCAGTCCGGAATCAGGGGGACCATACGAGCAGTACTTC. Translating it yields CASSPESGGPYEQYF. The gene calls are TRBV6-4 and TRBJ2-7; 7 bases match TRBD1. The CDR3 length is 15 residues. From germline, CDR1 is MRHNA and CDR2 SNTAGT. J lost 4 bases, V lost 5 bases, and 11 bases had no gene match.

The rearrangement links TRBV9 to TRBJ1-1, with D unclear. V shed 0 bases and J shed 0 bases, with 6 bases lying between them. This CDR3 region has 14 residues. CDR1 and CDR2 (germline): SGDLS, YYNGEE. The CDR3 spells CASSVGGMNTEAFF. CDR3 in DNA: TGTGCCAGCAGCGTAGGAGGTATGAACACTGAAGCTTTCTTT.

CDR3: CASSPGPGNTEAFF. The DNA of the CDR3 is TGTGCCAGCAGTCCCGGCCCTGGCAACACTGAAGCTTTCTTT. This chain joins TRBV6-5 and TRBJ1-1; D is undetermined. V was cut by 5 bases and J by 2 bases, with 12 bases left in between. Germline values: CDR1 MNHEY, CDR2 SVGAGI. The CDR3 has 14 residues.

The CDR3 DNA follows: TGTGCCAGTAGTATAGAGCCCGACCAGGAGGGCTACACCTTC. Its translation is CASSIEPDQEGYTF. The chain uses TRBV19 and TRBJ1-2, with D hard to call. V gave up 0 bases and J gave up 8 bases, with 13 bases separating them. The CDR3 is 14 residues long. Germline V gene lookup returns CDR1 LNHDA and CDR2 SQIVND (reference sequence). Variable domain in full (rest from reference TRBV19 and TRBJ1-2): DGGITQSPKYLFRKEGQNVTLSCEQNLNHDAMYWYRQDPGQGLRLIYYSQIVNDFQKGDIAEGYSVSREKKESFPLTVTSAQKNPTAFYLCASSIEPDQEGYTFGSGTRLTVV.

V usage is TRBV6-5 and J usage is TRBJ1-2; 7 bases are a match to TRBD1. This CDR3 contains 13 residues. Germline-derived CDR1 and CDR2 are MNHEY and SVGAGI. The J segment lost 4 bases and the V segment lost 4 bases, leaving 3 bases of the junction unmatched. CDR3 bases: TGTGCCAGCAGTTCTCGACAGGGCTATGGCTACACCTTC. Translated, it gives CASSSRQGYGYTF.

The chain combines TRBV18 with TRBJ1-5; D perhaps matches TRBD1 (5 bases). V was shortened by 3 bases and J by 0 bases, with 9 bases between the two germline ends. This CDR3 has 15 residues. Germline CDR1 and CDR2: KGHSH and LQKENI. This CDR3 reads CASSPDIYSNQPQHF. CDR3 DNA sequence: TGTGCCAGCTCACCGGACATTTATAGCAATCAGCCCCAGCATTTT. Looking up the rest from reference TRBV18 and TRBJ1-5 gives the full variable domain: NAGVMQNPRHLVRRRGQEARLRCSPMKGHSHVYWYRQLPEEGLKFMVYLQKENIIDESGMPKERFSAEFPKEGPSILRIQQVVRGDSAAYFCASSPDIYSNQPQHFGDGTRLSIL.

The V call is TRBV28, the J call TRBJ2-1; maybe TRBD1 (6 bases). This CDR3 contains 19 residues. The V end was cut by 2 bases, the J end by 4 bases, with 24 bases between. Germline V CDR1 and CDR2: MDHEN, SYDVKM. CDR3 loop: CASSLPGVGDNPRYNEQFF. CDR3 coding DNA: TGTGCCAGCAGTTTACCCGGAGTAGGGGACAACCCGAGGTACAATGAGCAGTTCTTC.

This rearrangement joins TRBV29-1 to TRBJ2-1; 8 positions agree with TRBD1. V lost 2 bases to trimming and J lost 2 bases; unmatched junction nucleotides: 5. Germline-derived CDR1 and CDR2 are SQVTM and ANQGSEA. The CDR3 is 15 residues long. The CDR3 here is CSVEQGALTYNEQFF. CDR3 nucleotide sequence: TGCAGCGTTGAACAGGGGGCTTTAACCTACAATGAGCAGTTCTTC.

The chain joins TRBV21-1 to TRBJ2-2; the table's D call, TRBD1, was not checked against the DNA. TRBV21-1 is a known pseudogene. The CDR3 has 16 residues. The CDR3 reads CASSMLGQQNTGELFF. The CDR3 DNA sequence: TGTGCCAGCAGCATGTTGGGACAGCAGAACACCGGGGAGCTGTTTTTT.

The rearrangement links TRBV5-1 to TRBJ1-1; D might be TRBD1 (6 bases). The germline gives CDR1 SGHRS, CDR2 YFSETQ. The CDR3 totals 15 residues. Deletions cut 4 bases from V and 4 bases from J, with 17 bases between. Written as DNA, the CDR3 is TGCGCCAGCAGCCCGGGGGGCCACCCGGGCACTGAAGCTTTCTTT. This sequence encodes CASSPGGHPGTEAFF. Variable domain in full (rest from reference TRBV5-1 and TRBJ1-1): KAGVTQTPRYLIKTRGQQVTLSCSPISGHRSVSWYQQTPGQGLQFLFEYFSETQRNKGNFPGRFSGRQFSNSRSEMNVSTLELGDSALYLCASSPGGHPGTEAFFGQGTRLTVV.

The J gene is TRBJ2-5, the V gene TRBV7-9; D is perhaps TRBD1 (6 bases). The CDR3 is 19 amino acids. Germline CDR1 reads SEHNR; CDR2 reads FQNEAQ (reference sequence). Trimming removed 5 bases from V and 7 bases from J, with 32 bases in between. The chain's CDR3 is CASSVTQATVGTPSGTQYF. CDR3 nucleotides: TGTGCCAGCAGCGTCACCCAGGCCACTGTCGGGACACCGTCGGGGACCCAGTACTTC.

The chain couples TRBV4-3 to TRBJ2-7; 7 bases are shared with TRBD1. The CDR3 extends over 15 amino acids. The V gene's germline CDR1 is LGHNA and CDR2 YSLEER. The J segment lost 2 bases and the V segment lost 0 bases, leaving 4 bases of the junction unmatched. In DNA form, the CDR3 reads TGCGCCAGCAGCCAAGATCCGCAGGGGGCCTACGAGCAGTACTTC. Its protein is CASSQDPQGAYEQYF.

V and J are TRBV27 and TRBJ2-2; D unresolved. Per germline, CDR1 MNHEY and CDR2 SMNVEV (reference sequence). V gave up 2 bases and J gave up 3 bases, with 7 bases separating them. There are 14 residues in the CDR3. The CDR3 loop reads CASSLGWDTGELFF. The CDR3 DNA reads as TGTGCCAGCAGTTTAGGGTGGGACACCGGGGAGCTGTTTTTT.

Of note for this clone: The sample holds other DNA sequences that translate to the same CDR3. This rearrangement joins TRBV28 to TRBJ2-7; D unresolved. This CDR3 has 12 amino acids. The V end lost 6 bases, the J end lost 4 bases, and 10 bases lay between the germline ends. In germline, CDR1 is MDHEN, CDR2 SYDVKM. The CDR3 DNA is TGTGCCAGCAGCAGTTTAGGATACGAGCAGTACTTC. This translates into CASSSLGYEQYF.

The rearrangement uses TRBV6-5 and TRBJ1-2; D may be TRBD1 (6 bases). The germline CDR1 and CDR2 sequences are MNHEY and SVGAGI. The CDR3 covers 14 residues. Trimming left V 4 bases short and J 4 bases short, with 13 bases between. CDR3 loop: CASSSTRGFYGYTF. CDR3 nucleotide sequence: TGTGCCAGCAGTTCGACTAGGGGGTTCTATGGCTACACCTTC.

The V and J genes are TRBV2 and TRBJ1-2, with 10 bases matching TRBD1. Germline V lookup: CDR1 SNHLY, CDR2 FYNNEI. CDR3 length: 14 amino acids. J was trimmed by 3 bases and V by 8 bases; bases with no gene match: 6. DNA for the CDR3: TGTGCCAGCGGGATGGACAGGGGGGACTATGGCTACACCTTC. This codes for CASGMDRGDYGYTF.

The chain is built from TRBV19 and TRBJ1-1; a possible D gene is TRBD1 (5 bases). The V gene's germline CDR1 is LNHDA and CDR2 SQIVND (reference sequence). The CDR3 extends over 15 amino acids. V was trimmed by 3 bases and J by 1 base, leaving 12 bases between them. CDR3 in amino acids: CASSIWGFANTEAFF. CDR3 bases: TGTGCCAGTAGTATTTGGGGGTTTGCGAACACTGAAGCTTTCTTT.

The CDR3 coding sequence is TGTGCCAGCAGCTTGGGACTACTAGCCAAAAACATTCAGTACTTC. This codes for CASSLGLLAKNIQYF. J is TRBJ2-4 and V is TRBV5-6; possibly TRBD2 for D (5 bases). CDR1 and CDR2 from the germline V gene are SGHDT and YYEEEE. This CDR3 region has 15 residues. V was shortened by 0 bases and J by 0 bases, with 7 bases between the two germline ends.